The source of this T cell receptor (beta chain) is a study of blood T cells in healthy people across ages. Trimming shortened V by 8 bases and J by 4 bases, and 13 bases separated the two germline ends. CDR3 size: 13 residues. Germline CDR1 is SGHTA and CDR2 is FQGNSA. A sample-barcoded 5' primer and a J-beta primer mix were used in a second PCR of roughly 6 to 11 cycles. Each CDR3 protein gets one entry after TCRdb re-called the 5' RACE reads with MiXCR. Among fewer than 900,000 distinct CDR3 sequences listed, about half were seen once. Every donor gave 8 to 10 milliliters of peripheral blood. At least 6.5 million PBMCs were isolated per sample. Study-level results: Underestimates were what the diversity estimates from one million T cells were considered to be.

Points on this clonotype: Its antigen is not known.

The sequenced sample was blood. The gene calls are TRBV7-2 and TRBJ2-3; unclear D gene. The clonotype comes from a woman aged 55-70 years in good health. As DNA, the CDR3 is TGTGCCAGCTCACCCCAAATTTCAGATACGCAGTATTTT. Its protein is CASSPQISDTQYF.